A selection of T cell receptor beta chains follows, all from one sample in a study of blood T cell repertoires in COVID-19. Libraries were prepared by immunoSEQ multiplex PCR; TCRdb keeps only in-frame clonotypes and omits some of them. Seen here are 200,000 to 300,000 clones, around 90% observed once, and the top ten hold around 6.9%. Sequenced input: peripheral blood. The receptors were sampled from a man between 60 and 75 years old who had recovered from COVID-19. The CDR3 runs from the conserved cysteine through the conserved F or W. The D gene is left open where the match is weak. Size tells how often a clone was seen (once, few, many) or the class of an expanded clone, and some rows leave it out.

D gene: .
J gene: TRBJ1-2
V gene: TRBV24-1
clone size: once
CDR3 protein: CATSGLSRGYTF
CDR3 DNA: TGTGCCACCAGTGGCTTATCCCGGGGCTACACCTTC

D gene: .
J gene: TRBJ1-6
V gene: TRBV30
clone size: .
CDR3 protein: CAWSSRGSWRSPLHF
CDR3 DNA: TGTGCCTGGAGTTCCAGGGGATCGTGGAGATCACCCCTCCACTTT

D gene: .
J gene: TRBJ1-4
V gene: TRBV28
clone size: .
CDR3 protein: CASSSGGFVVFF
CDR3 DNA: TGTGCCAGCAGTTCTGGGGGGTTTGTGGTGTTTTTT

D gene: TRBD1
J gene: TRBJ1-2
V gene: TRBV5-8
clone size: many
CDR3 protein: CASSPWDRGYGYTF
CDR3 DNA: TGTGCCAGCAGCCCCTGGGACAGGGGATATGGCTACACCTTC

D gene: TRBD2
J gene: TRBJ2-3
V gene: TRBV5-5
clone size: .
CDR3 protein: CASSLRGGGSTDTQYF
CDR3 DNA: TGTGCCAGCAGCTTGAGAGGCGGGGGAAGCACAGATACGCAGTATTTT

D gene: .
J gene: TRBJ1-2
V gene: TRBV3-1/TRBV3-2
clone size: .
CDR3 protein: CASSQELWGLYDGYTF
CDR3 DNA: TGTGCCAGCAGCCAAGAATTGTGGGGCCTCTACGATGGCTACACCTTC

D gene: .
J gene: TRBJ1-6
V gene: TRBV4-1
clone size: once
CDR3 protein: CASSPGVAISPLHF
CDR3 DNA: TGCGCCAGCAGCCCGGGGGTAGCAATTTCACCCCTCCACTTT

D gene: .
J gene: TRBJ1-6
V gene: TRBV21-1
clone size: .
CDR3 protein: CASSARVNSPLHF
CDR3 DNA: TGTGCCAGCAGCGCCAGGGTTAATTCACCCCTCCACTTT

D gene: TRBD1
J gene: TRBJ1-4
V gene: TRBV10-3
clone size: .
CDR3 protein: CAINPGTGDEKLFF
CDR3 DNA: TGTGCCATAAACCCCGGGACAGGGGATGAAAAACTGTTTTTT

D gene: TRBD2
J gene: TRBJ2-2
V gene: TRBV3-1/TRBV3-2
clone size: .
CDR3 protein: CASSQEGFGVAGVTNTGELFF
CDR3 DNA: TGTGCCAGCAGCCAAGAGGGCTTCGGGGTAGCGGGGGTCACGAACACCGGGGAGCTGTTTTTT

D gene: .
J gene: TRBJ2-2
V gene: TRBV9
clone size: .
CDR3 protein: CASTLGVAPTGELFF
CDR3 DNA: TGTGCCAGCACCCTAGGGGTGGCCCCCACCGGGGAGCTGTTTTTT

D gene: .
J gene: TRBJ1-1
V gene: TRBV24-1
clone size: once
CDR3 protein: CATSDYFNTEAFF
CDR3 DNA: TGTGCCACCAGTGACTATTTCAACACTGAAGCTTTCTTT

D gene: .
J gene: TRBJ1-2
V gene: TRBV5-1
clone size: .
CDR3 protein: CASSLDGGFGGYTF
CDR3 DNA: TGCGCCAGCAGCTTGGATGGGGGGTTTGGTGGCTACACCTTC

D gene: .
J gene: TRBJ1-5
V gene: TRBV6-5
clone size: .
CDR3 protein: CASRGWGVGQPQHF
CDR3 DNA: TGTGCCAGCAGAGGGTGGGGGGTAGGACAGCCCCAGCATTTT

D gene: .
J gene: TRBJ2-7
V gene: TRBV6-1
clone size: .
CDR3 protein: CASSEGRLLYEQYF
CDR3 DNA: TGTGCCAGCAGTGAAGGCAGGTTACTCTACGAGCAGTACTTC

D gene: TRBD2
J gene: TRBJ2-1
V gene: TRBV18
clone size: .
CDR3 protein: CASSPTRAGGNNEQFF
CDR3 DNA: TGTGCCAGCTCTCCAACTAGAGCGGGGGGAAACAATGAGCAGTTCTTC